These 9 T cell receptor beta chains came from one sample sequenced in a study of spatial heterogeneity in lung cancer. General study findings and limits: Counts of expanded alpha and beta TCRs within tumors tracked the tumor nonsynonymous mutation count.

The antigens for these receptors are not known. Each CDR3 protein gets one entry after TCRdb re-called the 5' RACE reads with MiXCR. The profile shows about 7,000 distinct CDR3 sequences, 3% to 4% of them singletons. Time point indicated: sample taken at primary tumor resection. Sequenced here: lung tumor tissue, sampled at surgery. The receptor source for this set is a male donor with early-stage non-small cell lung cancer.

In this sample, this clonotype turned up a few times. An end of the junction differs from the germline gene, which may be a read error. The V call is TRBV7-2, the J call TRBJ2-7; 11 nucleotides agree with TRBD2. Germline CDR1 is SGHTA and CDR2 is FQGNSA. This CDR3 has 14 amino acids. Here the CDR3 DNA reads TGTGCCAGCAGCTCACTAGCGGGAGTAAGTGAGCCGTACTTC. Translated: CASSSLAGVSEPYF.

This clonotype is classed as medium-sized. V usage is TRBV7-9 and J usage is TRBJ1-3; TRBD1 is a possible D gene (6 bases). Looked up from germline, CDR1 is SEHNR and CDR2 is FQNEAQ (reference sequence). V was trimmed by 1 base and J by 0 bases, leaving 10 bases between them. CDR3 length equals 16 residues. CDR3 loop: CASSLGTVYSGNTIYF. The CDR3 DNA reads TGTGCCAGCAGCTTAGGGACAGTATACTCTGGAAACACCATATATTTT. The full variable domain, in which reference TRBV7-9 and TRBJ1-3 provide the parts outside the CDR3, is DTGVSQNPRHKITKRGQNVTFRCDPISEHNRLYWYRQTLGQGPEFLTYFQNEAQLEKSRLLSDRFSAERPKGSFSTLEIQRTEQGDSAMYLCASSLGTVYSGNTIYFGEGSWLTVV.

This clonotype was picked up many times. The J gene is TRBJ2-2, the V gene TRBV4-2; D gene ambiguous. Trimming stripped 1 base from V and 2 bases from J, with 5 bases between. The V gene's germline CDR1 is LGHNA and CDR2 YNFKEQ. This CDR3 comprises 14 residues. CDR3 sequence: CASSQGPNTGELFF. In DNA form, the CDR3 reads TGTGCCAGCAGCCAAGGACCAAACACCGGGGAGCTGTTTTTT.

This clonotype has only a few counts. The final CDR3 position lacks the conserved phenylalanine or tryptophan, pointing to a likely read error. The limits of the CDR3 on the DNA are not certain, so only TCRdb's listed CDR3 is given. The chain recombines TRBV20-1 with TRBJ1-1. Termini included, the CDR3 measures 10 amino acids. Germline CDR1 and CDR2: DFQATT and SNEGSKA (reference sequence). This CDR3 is CRARQSEACG.

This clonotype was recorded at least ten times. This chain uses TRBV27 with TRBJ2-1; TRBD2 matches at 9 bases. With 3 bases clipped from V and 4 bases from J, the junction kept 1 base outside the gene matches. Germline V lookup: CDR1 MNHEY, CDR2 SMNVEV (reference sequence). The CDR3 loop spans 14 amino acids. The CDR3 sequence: CASSFAGGYNEQFF. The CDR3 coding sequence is TGTGCCAGCAGTTTCGCGGGGGGGTACAATGAGCAGTTCTTC.

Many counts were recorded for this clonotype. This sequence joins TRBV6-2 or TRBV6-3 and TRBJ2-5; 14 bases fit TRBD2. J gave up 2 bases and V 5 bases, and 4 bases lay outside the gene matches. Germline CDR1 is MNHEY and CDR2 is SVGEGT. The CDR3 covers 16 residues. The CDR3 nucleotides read TGTGCCAGCAGTACCGGACTAGCGGGAGGTCAAGAGACCCAGTACTTC. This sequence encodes CASSTGLAGGQETQYF.

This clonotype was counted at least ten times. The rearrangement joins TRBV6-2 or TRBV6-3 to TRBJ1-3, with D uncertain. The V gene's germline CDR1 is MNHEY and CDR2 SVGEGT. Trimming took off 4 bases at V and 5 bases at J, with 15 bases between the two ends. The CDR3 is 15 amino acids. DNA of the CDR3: TGTGCCAGCAGTTCCGACTTCCACAAAAGAAACACCATATATTTT. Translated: CASSSDFHKRNTIYF.

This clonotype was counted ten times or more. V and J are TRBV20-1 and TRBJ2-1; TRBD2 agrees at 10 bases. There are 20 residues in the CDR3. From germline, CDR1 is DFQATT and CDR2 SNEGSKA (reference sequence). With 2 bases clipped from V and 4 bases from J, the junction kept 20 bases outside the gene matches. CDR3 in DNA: TGCAGTGCTAGATCCCTGAAAGGGTCAGCGGGAGGGAGAGGATACAATGAGCAGTTCTTC. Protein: CSARSLKGSAGGRGYNEQFF.

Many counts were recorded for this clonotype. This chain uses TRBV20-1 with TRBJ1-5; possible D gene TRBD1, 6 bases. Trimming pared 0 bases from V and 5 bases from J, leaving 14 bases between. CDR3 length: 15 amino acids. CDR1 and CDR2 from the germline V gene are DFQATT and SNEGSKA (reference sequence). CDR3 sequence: CSARDIQGIDQPQHF. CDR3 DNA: TGCAGTGCTAGAGATATCCAGGGGATCGATCAGCCCCAGCATTTT.